This TCR beta chain was sequenced for a study of CD8+ T cells in alopecia areata. To note about this clone: Antigen: not known.

Overall study results and limits: Scalp clonality dropped significantly under tofacitinib, as did expanded CD8+ top-100 clones.

The CDR3 extends over 15 amino acids. The germline V gene has CDR1 SGDLS and CDR2 YYNGEE. V was trimmed by 0 bases and J by 2 bases, leaving 11 bases between them. Treatment: oral pan-JAK inhibitor, 5-10 mg twice daily. Both CD4+ and CD8+ T cells were separated by sorting PBMCs. RNA extraction was followed by reverse transcription into cDNA, which acted as the sequencing template. TCRdb's table, derived via immunoSEQ multiplex PCR, lists solely in-frame clones and lacks some. Of approximately 100,000 clones listed, 60% are singletons. This specimen consisted of CD8+ T cells sorted from blood, obtained between weeks 55 and 65, from a patient treated with tofacitinib. The sequence was collected from a human donor with alopecia areata. The chain couples TRBV9 to TRBJ2-5, with D perhaps TRBD1 or TRBD2 (5 bases each). In DNA, the CDR3 is TGTGCCAGCAGCGTAGCCCTGGGACCACAAGAGACCCAGTACTTC. Translating it yields CASSVALGPQETQYF. The full variable domain, completed using reference TRBV9 and TRBJ2-5, is DSGVTQTPKHLITATGQRVTLRCSPRSGDLSVYWYQQSLDQGLQFLIQYYNGEERAKGNILERFSAQQFPDLHSELNLSSLELGDSALYFCASSVALGPQETQYFGPGTRLLVL.